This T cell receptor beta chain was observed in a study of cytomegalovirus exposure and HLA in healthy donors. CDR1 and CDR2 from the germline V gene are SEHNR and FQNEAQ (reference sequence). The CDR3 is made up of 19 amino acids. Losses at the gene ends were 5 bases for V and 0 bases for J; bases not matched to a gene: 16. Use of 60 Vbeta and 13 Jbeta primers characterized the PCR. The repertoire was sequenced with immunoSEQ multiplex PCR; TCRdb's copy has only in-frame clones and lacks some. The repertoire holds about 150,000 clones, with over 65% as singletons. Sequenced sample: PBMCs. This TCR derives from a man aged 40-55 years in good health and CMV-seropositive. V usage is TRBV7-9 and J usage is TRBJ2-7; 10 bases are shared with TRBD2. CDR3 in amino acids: CASSPQGLLAGPYSYEQYF. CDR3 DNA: TGTGCCAGCAGCCCACAGGGACTACTAGCGGGGCCTTACTCCTACGAGCAGTACTTC.